The 26 T cell receptor beta chains given below trace back to one sample, sequenced in a study of T cells in Graves' hyperthyroidism and ophthalmopathy (dated by TCRdb to the late 2010s). Receptors were amplified or captured by multiplex PCR. The listed sequencing device is Illumina HiSeq 2000. TCR beta CDR3 regions were amplified from RNA transcripts. The TCR CDR3 was subjected to a first round of RT-PCR using the HTBI primer set and the Qiagen OneStep RT-PCR kit. TCRdb trimmed the raw reads at Q25, called clones with MiXCR and kept productive beta chains. CDR3 protein duplicates are merged, each entry listing the most common genes and DNA. For this sample there are hundreds of thousands of distinct CDR3 sequences; less than 25% appear just once. About 34% of the sample is taken by the ten largest. Sequencing was performed on blood. Source of these receptors: a young man with Graves' ophthalmopathy.

The chain uses TRBV10-3 and TRBJ2-1; 10 bases agree with TRBD2. The CDR3 extends over 15 amino acids. Per germline, CDR1 ENHRY and CDR2 SYGVKD. After removal of 6 bases from V and 4 bases from J, the junction contained 6 bases not matched to a gene. The CDR3 spells CAIRKREGIYNEQFF. CDR3 sequence (DNA): TGTGCCATCAGAAAGCGGGAGGGGATATACAATGAGCAGTTCTTC.

The chain employs TRBV28 and TRBJ2-7; 7 nucleotides match TRBD2. With V trimmed by 6 bases and J by 2 bases, 4 bases remained unmatched. This CDR3 is built from 13 residues. Germline CDR1 is MDHEN and CDR2 is SYDVKM. The CDR3 DNA reads as TGTGCCAGCAGGTCTAGCGGTACCTACGAGCAGTACTTC. Translating it yields CASRSSGTYEQYF.

The chain couples TRBV16 to TRBJ1-5, with D hard to call. The CDR3 runs to 16 residues. V was clipped by 4 bases and J by 0 bases, with 13 bases between them. Germline V gives CDR1 KGHSY, CDR2 FQNENV. The CDR3 DNA is TGTGCCAGCAGCCCCTGGCATCGGAATAGCAATCAGCCCCAGCATTTT. Translation gives CASSPWHRNSNQPQHF.

V usage is TRBV10-3 and J usage is TRBJ1-4; TRBD1 aligns across 8 bases. The CDR3 has 15 amino acids. CDR1 is ENHRY and CDR2 is SYGVKD in the germline V gene. V was pared by 2 bases and J by 10 bases, with 9 bases of the junction left unmatched. The CDR3: CAISEDRGLGGKLFF. DNA of the CDR3: TGTGCCATCAGTGAGGACAGGGGCTTGGGAGGAAAACTGTTTTTT.

There are a few counts of this clonotype. This sequence joins TRBV5-5 and TRBJ2-3; 7 bases fit TRBD1. The CDR3 sequence is 18 residues long. Germline lookup yields CDR1 SGHKS and CDR2 YYEKEE (reference sequence). The V and J ends lost 0 bases and 4 bases, in that order; junction bases with no gene match: 14. CDR3 protein: CASSLVGQGVRSADTQYF. The CDR3 DNA sequence: TGTGCCAGCAGCTTGGTCGGGCAGGGGGTTCGATCGGCAGATACGCAGTATTTT.

In its sample, this clonotype was seen a few times. V usage is TRBV3-1 and J usage is TRBJ2-5; possibly TRBD1 for D (6 bases). Trimming took off 4 bases at V and 2 bases at J, with 20 bases between the two ends. Germline V gene data show CDR1 as LGHDT and CDR2 as YNNKEL (reference sequence). There are 17 residues in the CDR3. The CDR3: CASSRYPPGTPQETQYF. CDR3 DNA: TGTGCCAGCAGCCGCTATCCACCCGGGACACCTCAAGAGACCCAGTACTTC.

This rearrangement joins TRBV6-2 or TRBV6-3 to TRBJ2-5; TRBD1 aligns across 10 bases. V dropped 5 bases and J dropped 4; count of bases not matched to a gene: 7. This CDR3 has 15 amino acids. CDR1 is MNHEY and CDR2 is SVGEGT in the germline V gene. Here the CDR3 DNA reads TGTGCCAGCAGTGCCCGAGGACAGGGGGTAGAGACCCAGTACTTC. Translating it yields CASSARGQGVETQYF.

The chain joins TRBV24-1 to TRBJ2-2; D not resolved. V was pared by 5 bases and J by 0 bases, with 6 bases between. CDR3 length: 14 amino acids. Germline V CDR1 and CDR2: KGHDR, SFDVKD. As DNA, the CDR3 is TGTGCCACCAGTGGGAGATCGAACACCGGGGAGCTGTTTTTT. Translated: CATSGRSNTGELFF.

This clonotype was picked up a small number of times. The chain couples TRBV9 to TRBJ2-7; tentative D call: TRBD2 (6 bases). The length of the CDR3 is 15 residues. Trimming left V 3 bases short and J 0 bases short, with 13 bases between. CDR1 and CDR2 (germline): SGDLS, YYNGEE. The CDR3 spells CASSEAGAGSYEQYF. The CDR3 nucleotides are TGTGCCAGCAGCGAAGCGGGTGCAGGCTCCTACGAGCAGTACTTC.

The rearrangement uses TRBV28 and TRBJ2-1; 10 positions match TRBD2. The CDR3 totals 17 residues. The J segment lost 6 bases and the V segment lost 3 bases, leaving 11 bases of the junction unmatched. Germline V gene sequence: CDR1 MDHEN, CDR2 SYDVKM. The CDR3, as DNA: TGTGCCAGCAGTTTGTCTAGCGGGAGTGAGGGCCGCAATGAGCAGTTCTTC. Protein product: CASSLSSGSEGRNEQFF. Looking up the rest from reference TRBV28 and TRBJ2-1 gives the full variable domain: DVKVTQSSRYLVKRTGEKVFLECVQDMDHENMFWYRQDPGLGLRLIYFSYDVKMKEKGDIPEGYSVSREKKERFSLILESASTNQTSMYLCASSLSSGSEGRNEQFFGPGTRLTVL.

The chain couples TRBV2 to TRBJ1-6, with 7 bases that match TRBD1. There are 16 residues in the CDR3. With 6 bases clipped from V and 4 bases from J, the junction kept 9 bases outside the gene matches. The germline V gene has CDR1 SNHLY and CDR2 FYNNEI. The CDR3 region is CASSADRARYNSPLHF. Written as DNA, the CDR3 is TGTGCCAGCAGCGCTGACAGGGCGCGATATAATTCACCCCTCCACTTT.

This clonotype was picked up a small number of times. V usage is TRBV4-1 and J usage is TRBJ1-1, with D unclear. V lost 0 bases to trimming and J lost 8 bases, with 16 bases between them. There are 15 residues in the CDR3. Germline CDR1 and CDR2: MGHRA and YSYEKL. The CDR3 nucleotides are TGCGCCAGCAGCCAAGATCTGGCAGCTGATAGAGAAGCTTTCTTT. This sequence encodes CASSQDLAADREAFF.

This clonotype has more than one count but fewer than ten. The chain carries TRBV4-1 and TRBJ2-7, with TRBD2 matching over 7 bases. The germline V gene encodes CDR1 MGHRA and CDR2 YSYEKL. The CDR3 covers 17 residues. J was trimmed by 5 bases and V by 4 bases; bases with no gene match: 17. CDR3 coding DNA: TGCGCCAGCAGCCTCCAAGGAGGCGGGAGCGGGCGGCACGAGCAGTACTTC. Protein product: CASSLQGGGSGRHEQYF.

The chain uses TRBV27 and TRBJ1-4; D not certain. This CDR3 region has 15 residues. The germline CDR1 and CDR2 sequences are MNHEY and SMNVEV (reference sequence). Trimming removed 0 bases at V and 4 bases at J, with 9 bases between. The CDR3 DNA sequence: TGTGCCAGCAGTTTATCGTACGGGATTAATGAAAAACTGTTTTTT. This gives the protein CASSLSYGINEKLFF.

This clonotype occurred many times. The chain couples TRBV30 to TRBJ1-4, with 7 bases that match TRBD1. Germline CDR1 is GTSNPN and CDR2 is SVGIG (reference sequence). Trimming took 1 base from V and 4 from J; bases not matched to a gene: 9. CDR3 length: 16 amino acids. The CDR3, as DNA: TGTGCCTGGAGTGCAGAACGCGCAGGGGGTAATGAAAAACTGTTTTTT. Amino acid sequence: CAWSAERAGGNEKLFF.

This clonotype has just a few counts. The V and J genes are TRBV7-9 and TRBJ2-3, with 10 nucleotides matching TRBD2. Germline trimming cut 2 bases from V and 6 bases from J; bases unmatched to any gene: 5. The CDR3 is made up of 15 amino acids. From germline, CDR1 is SEHNR and CDR2 FQNEAQ (reference sequence). The CDR3 region has the DNA TGTGCCAGCAGCTTAACCCTAGCGGGAGTCGATACGCAGTATTTT. This translates into CASSLTLAGVDTQYF.

This clonotype was counted between two and nine times. This chain links TRBV19 with TRBJ1-1, with 8 bases fitting TRBD1. CDR3 length: 14 residues. In germline, CDR1 is LNHDA, CDR2 SQIVND (reference sequence). V was pared by 4 bases and J by 4 bases, with 5 bases of the junction left unmatched. The CDR3 DNA sequence: TGTGCCAGTAGTAGGACAGGGATATTCACTGAAGCTTTCTTT. Residues: CASSRTGIFTEAFF.

The rearrangement uses TRBV5-5 and TRBJ2-5; D unresolved. In germline, CDR1 is SGHKS, CDR2 YYEKEE (reference sequence). V lost 6 bases, J lost 5 bases, and 14 bases lay in between. The CDR3 loop spans 13 amino acids. The CDR3: CASNFARMETQYF. CDR3 nucleotide sequence: TGTGCCAGCAACTTCGCTAGAATGGAGACCCAGTACTTC.

V and J are TRBV19 and TRBJ2-1; TRBD1 or TRBD2 may be the D gene (5 bases each). This CDR3 region has 13 residues. Germline loops: CDR1 LNHDA, CDR2 SQIVND (reference sequence). V gave up 7 bases and J gave up 10 bases, with 17 bases separating them. In DNA form, the CDR3 reads TGTGCCAGTAACACTAGGGGTAGGGACGAGCAGTTCTTC. Translated: CASNTRGRDEQFF.

This clonotype was detected only a few times. The V and J genes are TRBV29-1 and TRBJ2-1; possible D gene TRBD2, 5 bases. The CDR3 loop spans 15 amino acids. The germline V gene has CDR1 SQVTM and CDR2 ANQGSEA. Trimming left V 4 bases short and J 0 bases short, with 13 bases between. CDR3 amino acids: CSVALRGSSYNEQFF. CDR3 DNA: TGCAGCGTTGCATTACGGGGAAGCTCCTACAATGAGCAGTTCTTC.

The CDR3 here is CASSQGGGRGGEQFF. CDR3 sequence (DNA): TGCGCCAGCAGCCAAGGTGGCGGGAGGGGGGGGGAGCAGTTCTTC. The V and J genes are TRBV4-1 and TRBJ2-1; 9 bases match TRBD2. The CDR3 spans 15 residues. V dropped 1 base and J dropped 10; count of bases not matched to a gene: 8. The germline V gene encodes CDR1 MGHRA and CDR2 YSYEKL.

The genes are TRBV5-1 and TRBJ2-7; D tentatively fits TRBD1 or TRBD2 (5 bases each). Trimming left V 0 bases short and J 2 bases short, with 15 bases between. This CDR3 has 16 residues. Per germline, CDR1 SGHRS and CDR2 YFSETQ. CDR3 DNA sequence: TGCGCCAGCAGCTTGGGAGGGGCGAGAGGGACCTACGAGCAGTACTTC. Protein sequence: CASSLGGARGTYEQYF. The whole variable domain, filled in from reference TRBV5-1 and TRBJ2-7, reads KAGVTQTPRYLIKTRGQQVTLSCSPISGHRSVSWYQQTPGQGLQFLFEYFSETQRNKGNFPGRFSGRQFSNSRSEMNVSTLELGDSALYLCASSLGGARGTYEQYFGPGTRLTVT.

The table lists this clonotype with a count of one. The junction departs from the called germline gene at one end, perhaps through a read error. V usage is TRBV12-3 or TRBV12-4 and J usage is TRBJ1-3; no clear D gene. The CDR3 totals 13 residues. The CDR3 DNA follows: TGTGCCAGCAGAAGGGCCTCTGGAAGCACCATATATTTT. It specifies CASRRASGSTIYF.

The genes are TRBV10-3 and TRBJ2-3; no clear D gene. This CDR3 comprises 12 residues. CDR1 is ENHRY and CDR2 is SYGVKD in the germline V gene. V was shortened by 0 bases and J by 2 bases, with 0 bases between the two germline ends. CDR3 nucleotide sequence: TGTGCCATCAGTGAGTCCACAGATACGCAGTATTTT. Protein sequence: CAISESTDTQYF.

There are many counts of this clonotype. The V call is TRBV11-2, the J call TRBJ2-7; D possibly corresponds to TRBD1 (5 bases). V was clipped by 3 bases and J by 2 bases, with 11 bases between them. This CDR3 contains 14 residues. Germline V CDR1 and CDR2: SGHAT, FQNNGV. CDR3: CASSFQTETYEQYF. The CDR3 coding sequence is TGTGCCAGCAGCTTCCAGACAGAGACCTACGAGCAGTACTTC.

This clonotype showed up just a few times. The junction departs from the called germline gene at one end, perhaps through a read error. The rearrangement joins TRBV27 to TRBJ2-1; the D gene is possibly TRBD1 (6 bases). The germline CDR1 and CDR2 sequences are MNHEY and SMNVEV (reference sequence). The CDR3 runs to 15 residues. Here the CDR3 reads CASSGGTGTYNERFF. In nucleotides, the CDR3 is TGTGCCAGCAGTGGAGGTACAGGGACCTACAATGAGCGGTTCTTC.